Listed below are T cell receptor beta chains from one sample, sequenced in a study of cytomegalovirus exposure and HLA in healthy donors. Using immunoSEQ multiplex PCR, the repertoire was profiled, and TCRdb retains in-frame clones only, with some absent. Of some 130,000 clones listed, 65% to 80% were seen once; the top ten hold roughly 7.3%. The material sequenced was PBMCs. These receptors were collected from a man aged 25-40 years in good health and CMV-seronegative. The conserved cysteine and the conserved F or W are not part of the CDR3 here. D genes are given only for firm matches.

ASRGLATDTQY TRBD2 TRBJ2-3 TRBV2
ASSLLGEGTGELF - TRBJ2-2 TRBV7-8
ASRPSRTGSSQPQH TRBD1 TRBJ1-5 TRBV28
ASAHRPTVLGTDTQY - TRBJ2-3 TRBV30
AWSPREIAT - TRBJ1-2 TRBV30
ASTTASISNSPLH - TRBJ1-6 TRBV6-5
ASRQQGSTDTQY TRBD1 TRBJ2-3 TRBV5-8
ASSLGTVDNQPQH TRBD1 TRBJ1-5 TRBV28
ASDSGGPQQF TRBD2 TRBJ2-1 TRBV6-1
ASSIDRGARQPQH - TRBJ1-5 TRBV19
ASSQIRDTESRYNEQF - TRBJ2-1 TRBV4-1
SVLTPYNEQF - TRBJ2-1 TRBV29-1
ASSPTPGDNYGYT - TRBJ1-2 TRBV11-1
ASSRRGRTGELF - TRBJ2-2 TRBV27